This T cell receptor (beta chain) was captured in a study of shared clonotypes between healthy human individuals. To note about this clone: The antigen remains undetermined.

Study-wide results and caveats: Non-shared clonotypes showed lower generation probabilities than clonotypes common to all four donors. Generally, estimated richness proved larger in naive subsets than it did in memory subsets.

V was clipped by 3 bases and J by 4 bases, with 10 bases between them. This CDR3 contains 15 residues. Per germline, CDR1 LNHDA and CDR2 SQIVND (reference sequence). The test was conducted at deep level. The repertoire was sequenced with immunoSEQ multiplex PCR; TCRdb's copy has only in-frame clones and lacks some. The sample shows about 2.1 million clones, around 93% of them seen only once. Only CD45RO-negative cells positively selected for CCR7 counted as naive CD8 cells, so terminally differentiated effector memory CD45RA+ cells were excluded. Sequenced material: naive CD8+ T cells from PBMCs. The chain has TRBV19 and TRBJ2-6; D gene ambiguous. The origin of this receptor is a young man in good health. Some clones in this sample may be carry-over from other donors' samples. CDR3 in DNA: TGTGCCAGTAGTATGATGAATCCGGGGGCCAACGTCCTGACTTTC. Translating it yields CASSMMNPGANVLTF. Looking up the rest from reference TRBV19 and TRBJ2-6 gives the full variable domain: DGGITQSPKYLFRKEGQNVTLSCEQNLNHDAMYWYRQDPGQGLRLIYYSQIVNDFQKGDIAEGYSVSREKKESFPLTVTSAQKNPTAFYLCASSMMNPGANVLTFGAGSRLTVL.